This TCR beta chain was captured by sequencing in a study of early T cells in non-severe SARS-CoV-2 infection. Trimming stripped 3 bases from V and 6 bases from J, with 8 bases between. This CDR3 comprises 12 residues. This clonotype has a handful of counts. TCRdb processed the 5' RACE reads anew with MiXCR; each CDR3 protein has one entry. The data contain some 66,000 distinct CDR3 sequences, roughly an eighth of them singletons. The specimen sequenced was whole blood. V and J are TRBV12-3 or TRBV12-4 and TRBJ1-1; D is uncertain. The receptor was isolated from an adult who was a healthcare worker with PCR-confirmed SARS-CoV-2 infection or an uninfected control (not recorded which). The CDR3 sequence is CASSFRMAEAFF. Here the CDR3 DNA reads TGTGCCAGCAGTTTTCGGATGGCTGAAGCTTTCTTT.